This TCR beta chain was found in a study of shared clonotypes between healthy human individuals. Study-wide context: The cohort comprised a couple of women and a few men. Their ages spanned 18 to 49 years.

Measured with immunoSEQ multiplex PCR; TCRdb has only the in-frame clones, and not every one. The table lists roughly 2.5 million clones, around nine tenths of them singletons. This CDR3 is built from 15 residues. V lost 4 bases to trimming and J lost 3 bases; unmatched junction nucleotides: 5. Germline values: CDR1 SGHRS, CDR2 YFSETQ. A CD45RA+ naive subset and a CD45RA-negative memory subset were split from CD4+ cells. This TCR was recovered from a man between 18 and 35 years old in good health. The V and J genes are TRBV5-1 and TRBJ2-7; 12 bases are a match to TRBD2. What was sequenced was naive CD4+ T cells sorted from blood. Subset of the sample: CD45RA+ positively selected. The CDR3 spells CASSIRTSGNYEQYF. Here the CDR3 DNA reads TGCGCCAGCAGCATCCGGACTAGCGGGAACTACGAGCAGTACTTC.